A single sample is the source of the 30 T cell receptor beta chains below, sequenced in a study of cytomegalovirus exposure and HLA in healthy donors. Primers for the PCR totalled 60 Vbeta and 13 Jbeta. TCRdb's copy holds only in-frame clones and misses some; the assay was immunoSEQ multiplex PCR. The sample lists 120,000 or so clones, around 80% occurring once. Sequencing input: PBMCs. Every receptor here comes from a woman aged 60-75 years in good health and CMV-seropositive.

The V gene is TRBV21-1, the J gene TRBJ1-2; the D call in the table, TRBD1, was not verified against the DNA. TRBV21-1 is assigned pseudogene status. The CDR3 extends over 10 amino acids. In DNA form, the CDR3 reads TGTGCCAGCAGGAATGGGGCTGACACCTTC. Translated, it gives CASRNGADTF.

The rearrangement uses TRBV7-2 and TRBJ1-2; 10 positions match TRBD1. This CDR3 has 14 amino acids. J gave up 4 bases and V 5 bases, and 4 bases lay outside the gene matches. CDR1 and CDR2 (germline): SGHTA, FQGNSA. The CDR3 sequence: CASSRDRGTYGYTF. The DNA for the CDR3 is TGTGCCAGCAGCCGGGACAGGGGAACCTATGGCTACACCTTC.

The rearrangement links TRBV6-1 to TRBJ2-7; 11 nucleotides match TRBD1. The V and J ends lost 3 bases and 3 bases, in that order; junction bases with no gene match: 7. This CDR3 spans 16 amino acids. From germline, CDR1 is MNHNS and CDR2 SASEGT. The CDR3 nucleotides are TGTGCCAGCAGTGACAGTACCGGGACAGGGGGCTACGAGCAGTACTTC. It yields the protein CASSDSTGTGGYEQYF.

The chain uses TRBV9 and TRBJ1-4; D gene ambiguous. This CDR3 region has 14 residues. Germline CDR1 and CDR2: SGDLS and YYNGEE. V lost 0 bases, J lost 5 bases, and 8 bases lay in between. The CDR3 coding sequence is TGTGCCAGCAGCGTAGTAGGAGGGAATGAAAAACTGTTTTTT. Its protein is CASSVVGGNEKLFF.

This chain uses TRBV11-2 with TRBJ2-1; D remains ambiguous. Germline lookup yields CDR1 SGHAT and CDR2 FQNNGV. The CDR3 is made up of 14 amino acids. Trimming cost V 0 bases and J 8 bases, with 11 bases left between them. CDR3 DNA sequence: TGTGCCAGCAGCTTAGAGCGCCAATCACATGAGCAGTTCTTC. This translates into CASSLERQSHEQFF.

V is TRBV2 and J is TRBJ1-1, with D tentatively TRBD1 (5 bases). V was shortened by 6 bases and J by 6 bases, with 14 bases between the two germline ends. The CDR3 contains 13 residues. The V gene's germline CDR1 is SNHLY and CDR2 FYNNEI. In nucleotides, the CDR3 is TGTGCCAGCAGCAGGTTTAGGGGTGCTGAAGCTTTCTTT. This sequence encodes CASSRFRGAEAFF. The full variable domain, with the rest looked up from reference TRBV2 and TRBJ1-1, is EPEVTQTPSHQVTQMGQEVILRCVPISNHLYFYWYRQILGQKVEFLVSFYNNEISEKSEIFDDQFSVERPDGSNFTLKIRSTKLEDSAMYFCASSRFRGAEAFFGQGTRLTVV.

This sequence joins TRBV6-5 and TRBJ1-5, with TRBD1 identical over 8 bases. CDR1 is MNHEY, CDR2 SVGAGI, per germline. The J segment lost 4 bases and the V segment lost 8 bases, leaving 1 base of the junction unmatched. The length of the CDR3 is 12 residues. CDR3 region: CASGQGNQPQHF. CDR3 nucleotides: TGTGCCAGCGGACAGGGTAATCAGCCCCAGCATTTT.

Here the CDR3 DNA reads TGTGCCAGCAGCCCCTGGGGGGGGAACACTGAAGCTTTCTTT. It yields the protein CASSPWGGNTEAFF. The chain has TRBV5-4 and TRBJ1-1; tentatively, D is TRBD1 (5 bases). Per germline, CDR1 SGHNT and CDR2 YYREEE (reference sequence). The CDR3 has 14 amino acids. Trimming removed 4 bases from V and 1 base from J, with 11 bases in between. The variable domain in full, with the rest retrieved from reference TRBV5-4 and TRBJ1-1, is ETGVTQSPTHLIKTRGQQVTLRCSSQSGHNTVSWYQQALGQGPQFIFQYYREEENGRGNFPPRFSGLQFPNYSSELNVNALELDDSALYLCASSPWGGNTEAFFGQGTRLTVV.

V gene TRBV11-1 combines with J gene TRBJ2-7, with a weak D call TRBD1 (5 bases). The V end lost 1 base, the J end lost 4 bases, and 5 bases lay between the germline ends. CDR1 and CDR2 (germline): SGHAT, FQDESV (reference sequence). CDR3 length equals 12 residues. Here the CDR3 reads CASSLEGYEQYF. CDR3 bases: TGTGCCAGCAGCTTAGAGGGGTACGAGCAGTACTTC.

The chain recombines TRBV18 with TRBJ2-1; 8 bases are shared with TRBD1. The V and J ends lost 0 bases and 3 bases, in that order; junction bases with no gene match: 1. This CDR3 is 15 amino acids long. Germline V CDR1 and CDR2: KGHSH, LQKENI. The CDR3 protein is CASSPPGTGYNEQFF. CDR3 DNA: TGTGCCAGCTCACCACCCGGGACAGGCTACAATGAGCAGTTCTTC.

Comments on this clone: The same CDR3 arises from other DNA sequences in this sample as well. The DNA for the CDR3 is TGTGCCAGCAGCCAAGATAGAGACTATGGCTACACCTTC. It specifies CASSQDRDYGYTF. The J gene is TRBJ1-2, the V gene TRBV4-2; D uncertain. The V gene lost 0 bases and the J gene lost 3 bases, with 5 bases spanning the gap. Germline assignment: CDR1 LGHNA and CDR2 YNFKEQ. The CDR3 has 13 amino acids.

The chain employs TRBV2 and TRBJ2-5, with a possible D match to TRBD2 (6 bases). The DNA end lines up better with TRBJ2-7; the J call may be wrong. Germline V gives CDR1 SNHLY, CDR2 FYNNEI. The CDR3 spans 14 residues. The CDR3: CASTRWGETYEQYF. DNA for the CDR3: TGTGCCAGCACTCGTTGGGGGGAGACCTACGAGCAGTACTTC.

On this clone: A read error may produce the germline difference seen at one junction end. V gene TRBV5-6 combines with J gene TRBJ2-1; D is possibly TRBD1 (5 bases). The CDR3 totals 14 residues. Germline lookup yields CDR1 SGHDT and CDR2 YYEEEE. DNA for the CDR3: TGTGTCAGCAGCTTTGGGGCGGAAAGTAATGAGCAGTTCTTC. Protein product: CVSSFGAESNEQFF.

The chain employs TRBV4-3 and TRBJ2-2, with 10 bases fitting TRBD2. J lost 5 bases, V lost 6 bases, and 6 bases had no gene match. The CDR3 is made up of 15 amino acids. Per germline, CDR1 LGHNA and CDR2 YSLEER. The CDR3, as DNA: TGCGCCAGCAGACCTGGACTAGCGGATACCGGGGAGCTGTTTTTT. Its translation is CASRPGLADTGELFF.

Details on this clone: In the same sample, other DNA sequences code for this CDR3. The gene calls are TRBV9 and TRBJ2-7; 14 bases match TRBD2. The CDR3 has 18 amino acids. V shed 4 bases and J 7 bases; nucleotides not matched to a gene: 16. CDR1 is SGDLS, CDR2 YYNGEE, per germline. The chain's CDR3 is CASSRGLAGAHQLGEQYF. The CDR3 region has the DNA TGTGCCAGCAGCAGGGGACTAGCGGGAGCTCACCAACTTGGGGAGCAGTACTTC.

The chain recombines TRBV19 with TRBJ2-2; 7 bases are shared with TRBD1. This CDR3 spans 14 amino acids. Per the germline V gene, CDR1 is LNHDA and CDR2 is SQIVND (reference sequence). V trimming: 5 bases; J trimming: 0 bases; junction bases outside the gene matches: 0. The CDR3 region has the DNA TGTGCCAGTAGTGGACAGGCGAACACCGGGGAGCTGTTTTTT. Translated: CASSGQANTGELFF.

The chain is built from TRBV4-1 and TRBJ1-2; 8 nucleotides line up with TRBD1. The CDR3 spans 15 residues. Trimming took 0 bases from V and 7 from J; bases not matched to a gene: 7. Germline CDR1 MGHRA, CDR2 YSYEKL. Written as DNA, the CDR3 is TGCGCCAGCAGCCAAGATGACAGGGGAAGGGGTGGCTACACCTTC. Its protein product is CASSQDDRGRGGYTF.

The rearrangement joins TRBV9 to TRBJ2-5; 8 nucleotides agree with TRBD1. CDR1 is SGDLS and CDR2 is YYNGEE in the germline V gene. CDR3 length: 15 residues. V shed 1 base and J 5 bases; nucleotides not matched to a gene: 7. CDR3 sequence reads: CASSVYRGTGETQYF. The CDR3 nucleotides are TGTGCCAGCAGCGTATACAGGGGGACGGGGGAGACCCAGTACTTC.

The V and J genes are TRBV13 and TRBJ1-1; 8 bases map to TRBD1. The trim removed 6 bases at V and 0 bases at J, leaving 3 bases unmatched. Germline values: CDR1 PRHDT, CDR2 FYEKMQ (reference sequence). The CDR3 contains 14 residues. The CDR3 sequence is CASRDRALNTEAFF. CDR3 sequence (DNA): TGTGCCAGCAGGGACAGGGCCTTGAACACTGAAGCTTTCTTT.

The rearrangement links TRBV19 to TRBJ2-7, with 8 bases lining up with TRBD2. Germline-derived CDR1 and CDR2 are LNHDA and SQIVND (reference sequence). Losses at the gene ends were 5 bases for V and 0 bases for J; bases not matched to a gene: 3. The CDR3 is 14 amino acids. Here the CDR3 reads CASSRGTSSYEQYF. CDR3 DNA sequence: TGTGCCAGTAGTCGTGGGACTAGCTCCTACGAGCAGTACTTC.

The chain is built from TRBV27 and TRBJ1-1, with a tentative D call TRBD1 (5 bases). The CDR3 extends over 14 amino acids. Germline lookup yields CDR1 MNHEY and CDR2 SMNVEV (reference sequence). V dropped 5 bases and J dropped 3 bases, with 13 bases sitting between them. Written as DNA, the CDR3 is TGTGCCAGCAGTCCCCTAGGGGCGGACACTGAAGCTTTCTTT. Amino acids: CASSPLGADTEAFF.

This clone has only a few counts. The chain links TRBV7-2 to TRBJ1-5; D not resolved. The V and J ends lost 0 bases and 0 bases respectively, with 9 bases between them. There are 16 residues in the CDR3. In germline, CDR1 is SGHTA, CDR2 FQGNSA. CDR3 sequence: CASSLAPVYSNQPQHF. For the CDR3, the DNA is TGTGCCAGCAGCTTAGCGCCGGTATATAGCAATCAGCCCCAGCATTTT.

The J gene is TRBJ2-7, the V gene TRBV7-6; TRBD2 is a possible D gene (5 bases). V dropped 2 bases and J dropped 6 bases, with 14 bases sitting between them. Germline-derived CDR1 and CDR2 are SGHVS and FNYEAQ. The CDR3 has 14 amino acids. The CDR3 sequence: CASSLSGELAEQYF. CDR3 in DNA: TGTGCCAGCAGCTTATCCGGGGAGTTGGCCGAGCAGTACTTC.

CDR3 residues: CASSFYLGAHQPQHF. In DNA, the CDR3 is TGTGCCAGCAGTTTCTACTTAGGGGCGCATCAGCCCCAGCATTTT. The V and J genes are TRBV28 and TRBJ1-5; maybe TRBD1 (5 bases). In germline, CDR1 is MDHEN, CDR2 SYDVKM. CDR3 length: 15 amino acids. Trimming took 3 bases from V and 5 from J, leaving 14 bases between them.

The CDR3 bases are TGTGCCAGCAGCTGGGGACAGGGGGGCTTCGAGCAGTACTTC. Translating gives CASSWGQGGFEQYF. The chain uses TRBV5-8 and TRBJ2-7, with 11 bases fitting TRBD1. CDR1 and CDR2 (germline): SGHTS, YDEGEE. V lost 3 bases and J lost 6; bases outside the gene matches: 5. The CDR3 has 14 residues.

CDR3 in DNA: TGCAGCGTTATAGCGGGTGGGAATGAGCAGTTCTTC. The encoded protein is CSVIAGGNEQFF. This chain links TRBV29-1 with TRBJ2-1; TRBD2 matches 7 bases. The junction had 5 bases not matched to a gene; V was cut back by 5 bases and J by 7 bases. This CDR3 has 12 amino acids. Germline loops: CDR1 SQVTM, CDR2 ANQGSEA.

The table lists this clone with a few counts. The rearrangement uses TRBV5-4 and TRBJ2-7, with 10 bases matching TRBD2. The V gene end was trimmed by 1 base and the J gene end by 6 bases; junction bases not matched to a gene: 7. CDR3 size: 15 residues. Germline V gene lookup returns CDR1 SGHNT and CDR2 YYREEE (reference sequence). As DNA, the CDR3 is TGTGCCAGCAGCTTGACTAGCGGGAATGTTGGCGAGCAGTACTTC. Protein product: CASSLTSGNVGEQYF.

This clone was picked up a small number of times. The gene calls are TRBV5-1 and TRBJ2-6, with D possibly matching TRBD1 (6 bases). The germline CDR1 and CDR2 sequences are SGHRS and YFSETQ. V lost 5 bases and J lost 2, with 8 bases in between. CDR3 length: 14 residues. The CDR3 loop is CASSRDTGANVLTF. The CDR3 DNA is TGCGCCAGCAGTAGGGACACTGGGGCCAACGTCCTGACTTTC.

This clone came up once. J is TRBJ1-1 and V is TRBV11-2, with no clear D. The CDR3 runs to 15 residues. V dropped 4 bases and J dropped 2 bases, with 14 bases sitting between them. Germline loops: CDR1 SGHAT, CDR2 FQNNGV. DNA of the CDR3: TGTGCCAGCAGCTCACCTTGGGGAGCTAACACTGAAGCTTTCTTT. This gives the protein CASSSPWGANTEAFF.

The chain employs TRBV27 and TRBJ2-7, with D possibly being TRBD1 (6 bases). Germline values: CDR1 MNHEY, CDR2 SMNVEV (reference sequence). Trimming shortened V by 4 bases and J by 0 bases, and 13 bases separated the two germline ends. The CDR3 runs 15 residues. The CDR3 region is CASSSTGLSSYEQYF. Written as DNA, the CDR3 is TGTGCCAGCAGTTCCACAGGGCTGAGCTCCTACGAGCAGTACTTC.